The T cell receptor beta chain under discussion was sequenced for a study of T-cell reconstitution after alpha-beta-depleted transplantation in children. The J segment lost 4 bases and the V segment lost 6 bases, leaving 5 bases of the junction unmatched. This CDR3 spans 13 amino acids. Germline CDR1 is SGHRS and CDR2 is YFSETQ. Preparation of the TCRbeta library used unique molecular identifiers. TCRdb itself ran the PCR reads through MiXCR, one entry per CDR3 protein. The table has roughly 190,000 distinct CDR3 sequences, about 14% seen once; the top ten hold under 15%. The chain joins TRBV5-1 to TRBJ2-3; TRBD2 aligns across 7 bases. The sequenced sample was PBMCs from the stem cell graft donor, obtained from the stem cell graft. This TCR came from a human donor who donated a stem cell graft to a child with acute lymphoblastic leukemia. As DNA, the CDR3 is TGCGCCAGCATGGAGCGGGACGCAGATACGCAGTATTTT. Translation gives CASMERDADTQYF.